This paragraph covers one T cell receptor (beta chain) sequence. RNA was extracted with the RNeasy kit, and a quantity of about 0.45 to 1 ug was reverse transcribed using random hexamers. Amplification of the TCR beta CDR3 was carried out by immunoSEQ multiplex PCR, which spanned a total of 54 Vbeta and 13 Jbeta segments. MiXCR, run by TCRdb on the immunoSEQ multiplex PCR reads, gives a single entry per CDR3 protein. The sample consists of roughly 400,000 distinct CDR3 sequences, around 85% of them appearing once. This sample is part of a study of CD8 T cells in Susac syndrome. CD8+ and CD4+ T cells taken from blood had their TCR beta sequenced. CD8+ and CD4+ T cells were negatively isolated; TEMRA cells were FACS-enriched. This CDR3 contains 17 residues. Germline CDR1 and CDR2: MNHNS and SASEGT. The germline V and J ends were trimmed by 4 bases and 4 bases, with 20 bases remaining between them.

The sequence was obtained from a human donor with multiple sclerosis. The chain recombines TRBV6-1 with TRBJ1-5, with TRBD1 as a possible D gene (6 bases). Material for sequencing was CD8+ T cells from PBMCs. This chain's CDR3 is CASSAPLAGTQNQPQHF. CDR3 nucleotides: TGTGCCAGCAGTGCCCCGTTAGCCGGGACACAAAATCAGCCCCAGCATTTT.